Below are 11 T cell receptor beta chains sequenced from a single sample in a study of T cells in tumors after PD-1 blockade (dated by TCRdb to about 2019). The library was prepared using the immunoSEQ multiplex PCR assay. TCRdb took this table from immuneACCESS and kept in-frame rearrangements with V and J called. Such tables lack part of the clones; where checked against another copy, unresolved V genes explain under half of the gap, and the rest is unexplained. A total of 20,000 or so clones appear in this sample, around 85% of them only once. The ten largest account for roughly 25% of the sample. The specimen was PBMCs, collected after anti-PD-1 therapy. These receptors all stem from a human donor with advanced basal cell or squamous cell carcinoma (not recorded which).

The chain employs TRBV27 and TRBJ1-1; 8 positions agree with TRBD1. The CDR3 length is 13 residues. After removal of 5 bases from V and 4 bases from J, the junction contained 3 bases not matched to a gene. CDR1 is MNHEY, CDR2 SMNVEV, per germline (reference sequence). Written as DNA, the CDR3 is TGTGCCAGCAGTCGACAGGGGAGCACTGAAGCTTTCTTT. Translation gives CASSRQGSTEAFF.

The chain has TRBV2 and TRBJ1-4; D is unresolved. V dropped 6 bases and J dropped 7 bases, with 6 bases sitting between them. Germline-derived CDR1 and CDR2 are SNHLY and FYNNEI. The CDR3 loop spans 11 amino acids. The CDR3 DNA reads TGTGCCAGCAGCCCCGCTGAAAAACTGTTTTTT. It specifies CASSPAEKLFF.

V and J are TRBV5-1 and TRBJ2-3; the D gene is possibly TRBD1 (6 bases). The CDR3 spans 16 residues. The V end lost 0 bases, the J end lost 0 bases, and 11 bases lay between the germline ends. Looked up from germline, CDR1 is SGHRS and CDR2 is YFSETQ. CDR3 in amino acids: CASSLATGISTDTQYF. The DNA of the CDR3 is TGCGCCAGCAGCTTGGCCACAGGGATTAGCACAGATACGCAGTATTTT.

The V call is TRBV18, the J call TRBJ2-7; possibly TRBD2 for D (6 bases). V lost 4 bases and J 0 bases, leaving 13 bases between the germline ends. Germline CDR1 reads KGHSH; CDR2 reads LQKENI. The CDR3 length is 15 residues. CDR3 sequence reads: CASSRRDWGSYEQYF. The DNA of the CDR3 is TGTGCCAGCTCACGCCGGGACTGGGGCTCCTACGAGCAGTACTTC.

Here the CDR3 reads CASSIAHPRGANYGYTF. The CDR3 bases are TGTGCCAGTAGTATCGCCCACCCCCGGGGAGCTAACTATGGCTACACCTTC. The rearrangement joins TRBV19 to TRBJ1-2, with no clear D. The CDR3 loop spans 17 amino acids. The germline gives CDR1 LNHDA, CDR2 SQIVND (reference sequence). V dropped 3 bases and J dropped 0 bases, with 17 bases sitting between them.

The V gene is TRBV3-1 (or the pseudogene TRBV3-2), the J gene TRBJ2-1; D is tentatively TRBD1 or TRBD2 (6 bases each). V gave up 3 bases and J gave up 8 bases, with 17 bases separating them. Germline assignment: CDR1 LGHDT and CDR2 YNNKEL (reference sequence). This CDR3 is 15 amino acids long. The CDR3 coding sequence is TGTGCCAGCAGCCAGGGGGGCTCCACAAGGGATGAGCAGTTCTTC. This codes for CASSQGGSTRDEQFF.

This clone was detected once. The chain is built from TRBV11-3 and TRBJ2-7, with TRBD2 identical over 8 bases. The V gene's germline CDR1 is SGHNT and CDR2 YENEEA. The CDR3 loop spans 14 amino acids. V shed 6 bases, J shed 2 bases, and the junction held 6 bases outside the gene matches. CDR3 bases: TGTGCCAGCAGTTTTAGCGGGGAAACCTACGAGCAGTACTTC. This gives the protein CASSFSGETYEQYF.

The V call is TRBV7-2, the J call TRBJ2-3; D gene unclear. Germline values: CDR1 SGHTA, CDR2 FQGNSA. The V end was cut by 8 bases, the J end by 3 bases, with 3 bases between. The CDR3 runs to 10 residues. The DNA for the CDR3 is TGTGCCAGCGGAACAGATACGCAGTATTTT. This gives the protein CASGTDTQYF.

This clone was picked up a small number of times. The chain recombines TRBV6-5 with TRBJ2-7; D is uncertain. Trimming removed 5 bases from V and 7 bases from J, with 15 bases in between. Per the germline V gene, CDR1 is MNHEY and CDR2 is SVGAGI. The CDR3 loop spans 13 amino acids. The CDR3 protein is CASSPSTLREQYF. The CDR3 DNA reads TGTGCCAGCAGTCCGTCGACCCTTCGGGAGCAGTACTTC.

The CDR3 protein is CASTKRGSPNEQFF. The CDR3 nucleotides are TGCGCCAGCACTAAAAGGGGGAGTCCCAATGAGCAGTTCTTC. The rearrangement joins TRBV10-1 to TRBJ2-1; the D gene is possibly TRBD1 (6 bases). This CDR3 has 14 amino acids. The V end lost 7 bases, the J end lost 6 bases, and 16 bases lay between the germline ends. CDR1 and CDR2 (germline): WNHNN, SYGVQD (reference sequence).

This clone has a single count. The chain uses TRBV14 and TRBJ2-2; TRBD2 matches at 10 bases. This CDR3 spans 17 amino acids. Germline V gene lookup returns CDR1 SGHDN and CDR2 FVKESK. Unmatched junction bases numbered 10, after V lost 4 bases and J lost 5 bases. The CDR3 loop reads CASSPRGAGGSTGELFF. The CDR3 coding sequence is TGTGCCAGCAGCCCCCGGGGAGCGGGAGGGTCGACCGGGGAGCTGTTTTTT.